Included here is one T cell receptor (beta chain) sequence, with context. Germline CDR1 MGHRA, CDR2 YSYEKL. This CDR3 is 14 amino acids long. The trim removed 2 bases at V and 3 bases at J, leaving 3 bases unmatched. Original processing notes: Amplifying reference gene primers gave estimates of nucleated cell counts. Produced via immunoSEQ multiplex PCR; TCRdb's table is partial and in-frame only. Clone size and V and J calls were adopted from that table, with D and trimming inferred from the DNA. Of some 270,000 clones listed, over 80% are singletons. The sample originates from a study of blood T cell repertoires in COVID-19. For the study at large: Whether acute or convalescent, the COVID-19 samples came from the United States, Italy and Spain. Nucleic acid was either cDNA or gDNA, and it came from T cells, B-cell-depleted T cells, or PBMCs.

The TCR sequence derives from a woman in her 40s who had recovered from COVID-19. The chain couples TRBV4-1 to TRBJ1-2; the match to TRBD1 covers 7 bases. The source material was peripheral blood. The CDR3 nucleotides are TGCGCCAGCAGCCAATCAACAGGGGACTATGGCTACACCTTC. Its protein is CASSQSTGDYGYTF.